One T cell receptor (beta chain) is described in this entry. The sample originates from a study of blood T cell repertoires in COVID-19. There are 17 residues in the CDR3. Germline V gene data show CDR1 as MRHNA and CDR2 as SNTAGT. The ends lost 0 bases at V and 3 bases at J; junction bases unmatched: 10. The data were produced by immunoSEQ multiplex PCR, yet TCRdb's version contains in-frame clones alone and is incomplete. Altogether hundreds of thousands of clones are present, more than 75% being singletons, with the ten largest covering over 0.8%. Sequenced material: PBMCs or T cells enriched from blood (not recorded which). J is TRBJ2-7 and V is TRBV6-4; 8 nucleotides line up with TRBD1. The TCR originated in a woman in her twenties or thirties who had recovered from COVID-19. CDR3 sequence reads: CASSDSRAGGFVYEQYF. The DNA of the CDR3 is TGTGCCAGCAGTGACTCGAGAGCAGGGGGCTTCGTCTACGAGCAGTACTTC.